Given below is one TCR beta chain in context. Its antigen remains unidentified. The CDR3 length is 14 residues. With 0 bases removed from V and 6 bases from J, the gap between germline ends came to 11 bases. Germline-derived CDR1 and CDR2 are SGHRS and YFSETQ. These data are taken from a study of CD8+ T cells in alopecia areata. Overall study results and limits: Unlike in mice, where it was clearer, TCR sharing across patients was less clear, possibly HLA-related.

cDNA prepared by RNA extraction and subsequent reverse transcription served as the template for sequencing. Profiling relied on immunoSEQ multiplex PCR, and the TCRdb table lists in-frame clones only, not all of them. The top ten clones hold about 1.3% of a sample with more than 200,000 clones, 65% to 70% of them seen once. The receptor's source is a human donor with alopecia areata. This specimen was CD4+ T cells sorted from blood, taken at week 0. This chain connects TRBV5-1 to TRBJ2-3; D ambiguous. Here the CDR3 DNA reads TGCGCCAGCAGCTTGGGTTCATCCACCGATACGCAGTATTTT. Its protein product is CASSLGSSTDTQYF.